This T cell receptor (beta chain) was sequenced in a study of sequential checkpoint blockade in melanoma. Only in-frame clones appear in the TCRdb table, and some are missing; sequencing was by immunoSEQ multiplex PCR. Of about 4,000 clones in the sample, 55% to 70% were seen once. Treatment described: randomized to nivolumab then ipilimumab (arm A) or the reverse (arm B). Patients had received no earlier DNA-damaging chemotherapy. This clone was detected a few times. This CDR3 is 11 amino acids long. Looked up from germline, CDR1 is DFQATT and CDR2 is SNEGSKA (reference sequence). J lost 13 bases, V lost 5 bases, and 9 bases had no gene match.

The chain carries TRBV20-1 and TRBJ1-2; 8 nucleotides line up with TRBD1. The source material was CD8+ T cells sorted from blood (inferred from file names), sampled from a patient given nivolumab and ipilimumab in sequence. The sequence was obtained from a human donor with melanoma. CDR3 bases: TGCAGTGCTCCCCGGACAGGGCGTTTCACCTTC. As protein: CSAPRTGRFTF.